Listed here is a single T cell receptor (beta chain). As to treatment: oral pan-JAK inhibitor, 5-10 mg twice daily. Once RNA had been extracted, it was reverse transcribed into cDNA to act as the sequencing template. Here immunoSEQ multiplex PCR was the method, and the copy in TCRdb shows in-frame clones only, minus some. The sample carries fewer than 250,000 clones, under 70% recorded once. The CDR3 loop spans 15 amino acids. The germline V and J ends were trimmed by 3 bases and 0 bases, with 9 bases remaining between them. In germline, CDR1 is LNHNV, CDR2 YYDKDF (reference sequence). This sample was included in a study of CD8+ T cells in alopecia areata.

The chain couples TRBV15 to TRBJ1-5; no definite D call. This TCR came from a human donor with alopecia areata. The sequencing here drew on CD4+ T cells sorted from blood, taken at week 4, from a patient treated with tofacitinib. CDR3 sequence reads: CATSSSWNSNQPQHF. CDR3 nucleotides: TGTGCCACCAGCAGCTCCTGGAATAGCAATCAGCCCCAGCATTTT.